Below, 31 T cell receptor beta chains from the same sample are listed, as sequenced in a study of T cells in Graves' hyperthyroidism and ophthalmopathy. RNA transcripts were the template for amplifying TCR beta CDR3 regions. TCR CDR3 underwent first-round RT-PCR with the HTBI primer set. TCRdb analysed the multiplex PCR reads with MiXCR anew, one entry per CDR3 protein. The sample lists 250,000 to 300,000 distinct CDR3 sequences, 13% seen once, with about 8% in the top ten. Sample: blood. All receptors come from a woman between 25 and 40 years old with Graves' hyperthyroidism that later progressed to Graves' ophthalmopathy.

This clonotype has just a few counts. The rearrangement links TRBV9 to TRBJ2-2; no clear D. There are 12 residues in the CDR3. V lost 7 bases and J 3 bases, leaving 7 bases between the germline ends. Germline V CDR1 and CDR2: SGDLS, YYNGEE. The CDR3 bases are TGTGCCAGCTGTGATTACACCGGGGAGCTGTTTTTT. It codes for CASCDYTGELFF.

This clonotype was detected many times. The CDR3 DNA sequence: TGTGCCAGCAGTTCGAGACAGCGTTACGCAGATACGCAGTATTTT. It codes for CASSSRQRYADTQYF. The chain links TRBV27 to TRBJ2-3; D is perhaps TRBD1 (5 bases). Germline V gene sequence: CDR1 MNHEY, CDR2 SMNVEV (reference sequence). V was trimmed by 4 bases and J by 4 bases, leaving 15 bases between them. The CDR3 has 15 amino acids.

The genes are TRBV20-1 and TRBJ1-6; D remains unclear. V gave up 1 base and J gave up 10 bases, with 8 bases separating them. Germline CDR1 reads DFQATT; CDR2 reads SNEGSKA (reference sequence). The CDR3 covers 12 residues. The CDR3 region has the DNA TGCAGTGCTAGAGGCCTTGAATCACCCCTCCACTTT. This translates into CSARGLESPLHF.

V is TRBV4-2 and J is TRBJ2-2; 7 bases map to TRBD2. Germline values: CDR1 LGHNA, CDR2 YNFKEQ. With 6 bases clipped from V and 4 bases from J, the junction kept 8 bases outside the gene matches. The CDR3 loop spans 15 amino acids. CDR3 region: CASRSAGRATGELFF. CDR3 sequence (DNA): TGTGCCAGCAGATCCGCGGGGAGGGCCACCGGGGAGCTGTTTTTT.

This clonotype was detected many times. The CDR3 sequence: CASSSGRALAYNEQFF. The CDR3 bases are TGTGCCAGCAGTAGCGGGAGGGCCCTCGCCTACAATGAGCAGTTCTTC. The chain uses TRBV9 and TRBJ2-1; 11 bases map to TRBD2. Germline V CDR1 and CDR2: SGDLS, YYNGEE. V trimming: 5 bases; J trimming: 2 bases; junction bases outside the gene matches: 6. The CDR3 sequence is 16 residues long. The whole variable domain, remainder taken from reference TRBV9 and TRBJ2-1, is DSGVTQTPKHLITATGQRVTLRCSPRSGDLSVYWYQQSLDQGLQFLIQYYNGEERAKGNILERFSAQQFPDLHSELNLSSLELGDSALYFCASSSGRALAYNEQFFGPGTRLTVL.

This clonotype was seen many times. The rearrangement uses TRBV20-1 and TRBJ2-1; the D gene could be TRBD1 or TRBD2 (6 bases each). The germline CDR1 and CDR2 sequences are DFQATT and SNEGSKA (reference sequence). This CDR3 region has 12 residues. The CDR3 sequence: CQVGGKNNEQFF. The CDR3 DNA reads as TGCCAAGTCGGGGGCAAGAACAATGAGCAGTTCTTC.

The chain has TRBV5-6 and TRBJ1-3, with D hard to call. CDR1 is SGHDT, CDR2 YYEEEE, per germline. CDR3 size: 15 residues. V dropped 0 bases and J dropped 0 bases, with 7 bases sitting between them. In DNA, the CDR3 is TGTGCCAGCAGCTTGGTGGCAGGCTCTGGAAACACCATATATTTT. Protein product: CASSLVAGSGNTIYF.

This clonotype was seen at least ten times. J is TRBJ2-5 and V is TRBV4-3, with 9 bases fitting TRBD2. Germline CDR1 is LGHNA and CDR2 is YSLEER. Germline trimming cut 1 base from V and 5 bases from J; bases unmatched to any gene: 5. This CDR3 comprises 15 residues. This CDR3 is CASSQVQAGGETQYF. The DNA for the CDR3 is TGCGCCAGCAGCCAAGTTCAGGCGGGAGGGGAGACCCAGTACTTC.

This clonotype was seen ten or more times. The rearrangement links TRBV7-2 to TRBJ1-6; D remains unclear. The germline CDR1 and CDR2 sequences are SGHTA and FQGNSA. The V end lost 5 bases, the J end lost 7 bases, and 15 bases lay between the germline ends. This CDR3 spans 15 amino acids. CDR3 DNA: TGTGCCAGCAGCCCTGGGTCCTCCTCGAATTCACCCCTCCACTTT. Translation gives CASSPGSSSNSPLHF.

The chain has TRBV5-1 and TRBJ1-2; D may be TRBD1 (5 bases). The germline gives CDR1 SGHRS, CDR2 YFSETQ. Trimming cost V 0 bases and J 6 bases, with 12 bases left between them. The CDR3 totals 14 residues. In DNA, the CDR3 is TGCGCCAGCAGCTTGGAAACAGGAAACCATGGCTACACCTTC. Amino acid sequence: CASSLETGNHGYTF. The full variable domain, with the rest looked up from reference TRBV5-1 and TRBJ1-2, is KAGVTQTPRYLIKTRGQQVTLSCSPISGHRSVSWYQQTPGQGLQFLFEYFSETQRNKGNFPGRFSGRQFSNSRSEMNVSTLELGDSALYLCASSLETGNHGYTFGSGTRLTVV.

This clonotype was seen repeatedly, ten times or more. V and J are TRBV6-1 and TRBJ1-1; 8 nucleotides align to TRBD1. J gave up 6 bases and V 5 bases, and 8 bases lay outside the gene matches. The CDR3 has 14 residues. Germline V gene sequence: CDR1 MNHNS, CDR2 SASEGT. The CDR3 DNA follows: TGTGCCAGCAGTCCACGGACAGGGCAGGCTGAAGCTTTCTTT. Translated, it gives CASSPRTGQAEAFF.

Ten or more counts support this clonotype. This sequence joins TRBV20-1 and TRBJ2-3, with D hard to call. V lost 5 bases and J lost 0, with 9 bases in between. The CDR3 loop spans 13 amino acids. The germline gives CDR1 DFQATT, CDR2 SNEGSKA (reference sequence). The CDR3 DNA follows: TGCAGTGCTCCAAGACCTAGCACAGATACGCAGTATTTT. Its translation: CSAPRPSTDTQYF.

The chain recombines TRBV29-1 with TRBJ1-2; tentative D call: TRBD1 (5 bases). This CDR3 has 14 amino acids. V was cut by 4 bases and J by 6 bases, with 18 bases left in between. Germline-derived CDR1 and CDR2 are SQVTM and ANQGSEA. The CDR3 bases are TGCAGCGTTGCAGGAGTAGCTGGGGGGGATGGCTACACCTTC. Translation gives CSVAGVAGGDGYTF.

This clonotype has ten or more counts. This chain joins TRBV11-2 and TRBJ2-3; 9 bases agree with TRBD2. This CDR3 spans 15 amino acids. The germline V gene encodes CDR1 SGHAT and CDR2 FQNNGV. Unmatched junction bases numbered 2, after V lost 2 bases and J lost 2 bases. CDR3 sequence (DNA): TGTGCCAGCAGCTTACTAGCGGGGAACACAGATACGCAGTATTTT. Translation: CASSLLAGNTDTQYF.

The V gene is TRBV7-9, the J gene TRBJ1-4, with D possibly matching TRBD1 (5 bases). The CDR3 contains 17 residues. Germline V CDR1 and CDR2: SEHNR, FQNEAQ (reference sequence). V was trimmed by 1 base and J by 8 bases, leaving 20 bases between them. The CDR3 spells CASSLGGYSDRREKLFF. The DNA for the CDR3 is TGTGCCAGCAGCTTAGGGGGGTACTCTGACCGGCGGGAAAAACTGTTTTTT.

This clonotype has ten or more counts. The chain's CDR3 is CASSLGLARKADTQYF. CDR3 nucleotide sequence: TGTGCCAGCAGCTTAGGCCTAGCCAGGAAGGCAGATACGCAGTATTTT. The gene calls are TRBV11-2 and TRBJ2-3; a possible D gene is TRBD2 (5 bases). This CDR3 region has 16 residues. Trimming removed 1 base at V and 4 bases at J, with 15 bases between. CDR1 and CDR2 from the germline V gene are SGHAT and FQNNGV. The whole variable domain, remainder taken from reference TRBV11-2 and TRBJ2-3, is EAGVAQSPRYKIIEKRQSVAFWCNPISGHATLYWYQQILGQGPKLLIQFQNNGVVDDSQLPKDRFSAERLKGVDSTLKIQPAKLEDSAVYLCASSLGLARKADTQYFGPGTRLTVL.

This clonotype was seen repeatedly, ten times or more. The chain combines TRBV7-6 with TRBJ2-1, with 16 bases lining up with TRBD2. The V gene's germline CDR1 is SGHVS and CDR2 FNYEAQ. Trimming took 5 bases from V and 3 from J; bases not matched to a gene: 7. This CDR3 has 18 amino acids. CDR3 residues: CASSPTGLAGGGYNEQFF. CDR3 in DNA: TGTGCCAGCAGCCCGACGGGACTAGCGGGAGGGGGCTACAATGAGCAGTTCTTC. Together with reference TRBV7-6 and TRBJ2-1, the CDR3 gives the full variable domain: GAGVSQSPRYKVTKRGQDVALRCDPISGHVSLYWYRQALGQGPEFLTYFNYEAQQDKSGLPNDRFSAERPEGSISTLTIQRTEQRDSAMYRCASSPTGLAGGGYNEQFFGPGTRLTVL.

This clonotype was recorded at least ten times. The chain uses TRBV15 and TRBJ1-5; D uncertain. Deletions cut 3 bases from V and 3 bases from J, with 12 bases between. The germline V gene has CDR1 LNHNV and CDR2 YYDKDF (reference sequence). The CDR3 runs to 15 residues. CDR3 in amino acids: CATSRVGALNQPQHF. The CDR3 DNA reads as TGTGCCACCAGCAGGGTGGGTGCCCTCAATCAGCCCCAGCATTTT.

This clonotype was observed at least ten times. J is TRBJ2-3 and V is TRBV7-2; 8 bases match TRBD1. CDR1 and CDR2 from the germline V gene are SGHTA and FQGNSA. The V segment lost 5 bases and the J segment 4 bases; nucleotides outside the gene matches: 8. The CDR3 covers 15 residues. The CDR3: CASSQTGDGSDTQYF. CDR3 bases: TGTGCCAGCAGCCAGACAGGGGACGGCTCAGATACGCAGTATTTT.

This clonotype was recorded many times. The gene calls are TRBV2 and TRBJ1-5; 11 nucleotides match TRBD1. CDR3 length: 13 residues. V trimming: 6 bases; J trimming: 7 bases; junction bases outside the gene matches: 2. Germline V lookup: CDR1 SNHLY, CDR2 FYNNEI. The CDR3 region is CASRGQGEQPQHF. The DNA of the CDR3 is TGTGCCAGCAGGGGACAGGGGGAACAGCCCCAGCATTTT.

This clonotype occurred many times. This chain uses TRBV9 with TRBJ1-2, with D hard to call. In germline, CDR1 is SGDLS, CDR2 YYNGEE. V was shortened by 0 bases and J by 2 bases, with 8 bases between the two germline ends. The CDR3 contains 14 residues. The DNA for the CDR3 is TGTGCCAGCAGCGTAGCGGTGGGCAACTATGGCTACACCTTC. Amino acids: CASSVAVGNYGYTF.

Ten or more counts support this clonotype. The CDR3 loop reads CATGVGYEQYF. The CDR3 bases are TGTGCCACCGGGGTCGGTTACGAGCAGTACTTC. This chain links TRBV24-1 with TRBJ2-7; unclear D gene. Between the trimmed V and J ends, which lost 9 bases and 4 bases, there was a span of 9 bases. Germline CDR1 is KGHDR and CDR2 is SFDVKD. The CDR3 consists of 11 residues.

This clonotype was seen many times. This sequence joins TRBV5-1 and TRBJ2-5; D gene ambiguous. The CDR3 is made up of 11 amino acids. Germline CDR1 and CDR2: SGHRS and YFSETQ. Trimming pared 5 bases from V and 4 bases from J, leaving 6 bases between. The CDR3 DNA reads as TGCGCCAGCAGATATGGAGAGACCCAGTACTTC. This sequence encodes CASRYGETQYF.

The rearrangement links TRBV28 to TRBJ1-2; D is ambiguous. The germline V gene encodes CDR1 MDHEN and CDR2 SYDVKM. The V gene lost 2 bases and the J gene lost 8 bases, with 12 bases spanning the gap. The CDR3 is made up of 13 amino acids. The CDR3 loop reads CASSLARPRGYTF. The CDR3 DNA is TGTGCCAGCAGTTTAGCCAGACCGAGAGGCTACACCTTC.

The genes are TRBV20-1 and TRBJ1-2, with a tentative D call TRBD1 (5 bases). V was trimmed by 3 bases and J by 4 bases, leaving 12 bases between them. CDR3 size: 13 residues. CDR1 is DFQATT and CDR2 is SNEGSKA in the germline V gene (reference sequence). The CDR3 loop reads CSASKGAGYGYTF. The DNA for the CDR3 is TGCAGTGCTAGTAAAGGGGCTGGCTATGGCTACACCTTC.

This clonotype was seen many times. V is TRBV2 and J is TRBJ2-1, with 15 bases identical to TRBD2. Germline-derived CDR1 and CDR2 are SNHLY and FYNNEI. With V trimmed by 0 bases and J by 7 bases, 16 bases remained unmatched. This CDR3 comprises 21 residues. DNA for the CDR3: TGTGCCAGCAGTGAAGCGCTTCGGGGGACTAGCGGGAGGCTACTCTTAAATGAGCAGTTCTTC. It yields the protein CASSEALRGTSGRLLLNEQFF.

This clonotype was counted a few times. The chain couples TRBV4-1 to TRBJ2-6; 7 bases are shared with TRBD1. The length of the CDR3 is 17 residues. Germline trimming cut 0 bases from V and 1 base from J; bases unmatched to any gene: 3. Germline loops: CDR1 MGHRA, CDR2 YSYEKL. CDR3 in DNA: TGCGCCAGCAGCCAAGACTACAGGGGTTCTGGGGCCAACGTCCTGACTTTC. Residues: CASSQDYRGSGANVLTF.

V is TRBV30 and J is TRBJ2-1; 10 nucleotides align to TRBD2. J was trimmed by 8 bases and V by 3 bases; bases with no gene match: 10. Germline V gene data show CDR1 as GTSNPN and CDR2 as SVGIG (reference sequence). The CDR3 is 15 amino acids. For the CDR3, the DNA is TGTGCCTGGAGCGGGGCTAGCGGGAGACTCTATGAGCAGTTCTTC. Its translation is CAWSGASGRLYEQFF.

Turning to this clonotype: This clone may be a read error of a much larger clone one base away. The rearrangement joins TRBV9 to TRBJ2-7; perhaps D is TRBD1 or TRBD2 (6 bases each). This CDR3 has 15 amino acids. From germline, CDR1 is SGDLS and CDR2 YYNGEE. V was trimmed by 2 bases and J by 3 bases, leaving 15 bases between them. As DNA, the CDR3 is TGTGCCAGCAGCGTCGCCGACGGGGGCGTCTACGAGCAGTACTTC. Translated, it gives CASSVADGGVYEQYF.

Details on this clonotype: This may come from a read error, since a much larger clone is one base off. This chain uses TRBV10-3 with TRBJ2-1, with 7 nucleotides matching TRBD2. The CDR3 has 13 amino acids. Per the germline V gene, CDR1 is ENHRY and CDR2 is SYGVKD. Losses at the gene ends were 2 bases for V and 7 bases for J; bases not matched to a gene: 2. The CDR3 here is CAISEAGVNEQFF. Written as DNA, the CDR3 is TGTGCCATCAGTGAGGCGGGGGTTAATGAGCAGTTCTTC.

This clonotype was observed many times. V and J are TRBV6-2 or TRBV6-3 and TRBJ1-2; 9 bases are shared with TRBD1. From germline, CDR1 is MNHEY and CDR2 SVGEGT. The CDR3 is made up of 15 amino acids. J gave up 4 bases and V 5 bases, and 8 bases lay outside the gene matches. CDR3 DNA sequence: TGTGCCAGCAGTCCCCGGGACAGGGCCGTCTATGGCTACACCTTC. It translates to CASSPRDRAVYGYTF.